Listed below are T cell receptor beta chains from one sample, sequenced in a study of shared T cell receptors in the human thymus. The method was immunoSEQ multiplex PCR; TCRdb's version includes in-frame clones alone and lacks a portion of them. The sample holds some 760,000 clones, 80% to 90% seen once. The data were also submitted as part of a second study, on human thymus T cells.

The sample was thymocytes. Receptors were obtained from a girl under three years old with a congenital heart defect. Each CDR3 is given with its conserved first and last residue. A D gene is named only where the DNA matches it firmly. Clone size, where shown, is once, few, many, or a class for clones that have expanded.

j_gene,v_gene,d_gene,abundance,CDR3aa,CDR3nt
TRBJ1-1,TRBV5-6,TRBD1,.,CASSVAGQTRWTEAFF,TGTGCCAGCAGCGTGGCGGGACAGACCCGTTGGACTGAAGCTTTCTTT
TRBJ2-2,TRBV12-5,TRBD1,.,CASGLAGTASTGELFF,TGTGCTAGTGGTTTGGCTGGGACAGCCTCAACCGGGGAGCTGTTTTTT
TRBJ1-3,TRBV4-1,.,few,CASSPVAGNTIYF,TGCGCCAGCAGCCCAGTCGCTGGAAACACCATATATTTT
TRBJ2-2,TRBV15,TRBD2,.,CATSRPGRSGVDTGELFF,TGTGCCACCAGCAGACCCGGCCGGAGCGGGGTAGACACCGGGGAGCTGTTTTTT
TRBJ2-2,TRBV18,TRBD1,.,CASSRDSHTGELFF,TGTGCCAGCTCACGGGACAGCCACACCGGGGAGCTGTTTTTT
TRBJ2-3,TRBV4-3,TRBD2,.,CASSRGLAGGTDTQYF,TGCGCCAGCAGCCGCGGACTAGCGGGGGGCACAGATACGCAGTATTTT
TRBJ1-1,TRBV27,.,.,CASSLLGPNTEAFF,TGTGCCAGCAGTTTATTGGGGCCGAACACTGAAGCTTTCTTT
TRBJ1-6,TRBV6-6,.,.,CASIRSGNSPLHF,TGTGCCAGCATTCGGTCAGGGAATTCACCCCTCCACTTT
TRBJ2-7,TRBV7-2,TRBD1,.,CASSLEVKDRGFYEQYF,TGTGCCAGCAGCCTAGAGGTAAAGGACAGGGGATTCTACGAGCAGTACTTC
TRBJ1-1,TRBV18,TRBD1,.,CASSPGQENTEAFF,TGTGCCAGCTCACCCGGACAGGAGAACACTGAAGCTTTCTTT
TRBJ1-2,TRBV19,.,.,CASTDGGASPKLGPNYGYTF,TGTGCCAGTACCGACGGAGGGGCCTCACCGAAGTTGGGACCTAACTATGGCTACACCTTC
TRBJ1-2,TRBV20-1,.,once,CSATTDGYTF,TGCAGTGCTACCACGGATGGCTACACCTTC
TRBJ1-4,TRBV7-9,.,.,CASSQKGPGYYEKLFF,TGTGCCAGCAGCCAAAAAGGACCGGGATACTATGAAAAACTGTTTTTT
TRBJ2-5,TRBV2,TRBD1,.,CASSRDREWTGEQYF,TGTGCCAGCAGTCGGGACAGGGAATGGACGGGGGAGCAGTACTTC
TRBJ2-7,TRBV11-3,.,few,CASSSESYNEQYF,TGTGCCAGCAGCTCAGAAAGTTACAACGAGCAGTACTTC
TRBJ2-3,TRBV30,.,.,CAVEPSGATDTQYF,TGTGCGGTGGAACCCAGCGGAGCCACAGATACGCAGTATTTT
TRBJ1-5,TRBV5-6,.,once,CASSWGVAESNQPQHF,TGTGCCAGCAGCTGGGGGGTGGCAGAATCCAATCAGCCCCAGCATTTT
TRBJ2-1,TRBV13,TRBD2,once,CASRRLAGGLQQFF,TGTGCCAGCAGAAGACTAGCGGGGGGGCTTCAGCAGTTCTTC
TRBJ2-7,TRBV9,.,.,CASSVADNEQYF,TGTGCCAGCAGCGTAGCGGACAACGAGCAGTACTTC
TRBJ2-2,TRBV19,.,.,CASRITRGSGTGELFF,TGTGCCAGTAGAATAACCAGGGGTAGTGGCACCGGGGAGCTGTTTTTT
TRBJ1-6,TRBV28,.,once,CASSRGSASSSYNSPLHF,TGTGCCAGCAGCCGGGGGTCAGCGTCGAGCTCCTATAATTCACCCCTCCACTTT
TRBJ1-2,TRBV7-4,.,.,CASSPPDGRGDSGYTF,TGTGCCAGCAGCCCCCCCGACGGCAGGGGAGATTCGGGCTACACCTTC
TRBJ2-7,TRBV27,.,.,CASRVAGRVPSYEQYF,TGTGCCAGCAGAGTGGCCGGTCGGGTTCCCTCCTACGAGCAGTACTTC
TRBJ1-2,TRBV7-6,.,.,CASSPTAGDRSSGYTF,TGTGCCAGCAGCCCAACGGCAGGGGACCGCTCTTCTGGCTACACCTTC
TRBJ2-1,TRBV2,TRBD1,.,CASPRQGTIYNEQFF,TGTGCCAGCCCGCGACAGGGGACCATCTACAATGAGCAGTTCTTC
TRBJ2-3,TRBV5-4,TRBD1,.,CASSLPDVTTGESKTDTQYF,TGTGCCAGCAGTTTACCCGACGTTACAACAGGGGAGTCGAAAACAGATACGCAGTATTTT
TRBJ1-1,TRBV5-1,TRBD1,.,CASSRGDRGLFDTEAFF,TGCGCCAGCAGCCGAGGGGACAGGGGGCTCTTCGACACTGAAGCTTTCTTT
TRBJ2-5,TRBV14,TRBD1,.,CASSQVGYGTGSHQETQYF,TGTGCCAGCAGCCAAGTCGGGTATGGGACAGGGTCACACCAAGAGACCCAGTACTTC
TRBJ2-1,TRBV7-2,.,.,CASSLEWQEQFF,TGTGCCAGCAGCTTAGAATGGCAGGAGCAGTTCTTC
TRBJ1-1,TRBV4-1,.,.,CASSQDKRPRLRICEAFF,TGCGCCAGCAGCCAAGATAAGCGGCCCAGACTACGAATATGTGAAGCTTTCTTT
TRBJ2-6,TRBV12-5,TRBD1,.,CASVQWTGQFWANVLTF,TGTGCTAGTGTCCAATGGACAGGACAGTTCTGGGCCAACGTCCTGACTTTC
TRBJ2-1,TRBV29-1,TRBD2,.,CSVDALAGGPGEQFF,TGCAGCGTTGATGCGCTAGCGGGGGGGCCGGGTGAGCAGTTCTTC
TRBJ1-3,TRBV25-1,TRBD1,once,CASSVQGANTIYF,TGTGCCAGCAGTGTACAGGGGGCAAACACCATATATTTT
TRBJ1-1,TRBV30,TRBD1,once,CAWRADRGSTEAFF,TGTGCCTGGAGGGCGGACAGGGGGAGCACTGAAGCTTTCTTT
TRBJ2-7,TRBV7-3,TRBD2,.,CASSRRTSGGGYEQYF,TGTGCCAGCAGCCGCCGGACTAGCGGGGGAGGGTACGAGCAGTACTTC
TRBJ2-3,TRBV7-9,TRBD2,.,CASSLGESGGATDTQYF,TGTGCCAGCAGCTTAGGCGAGAGCGGGGGGGCCACAGATACGCAGTATTTT
TRBJ2-7,TRBV27,TRBD1,.,CASSSARQGSKASYEQYF,TGTGCCAGCAGTTCCGCACGACAGGGTAGCAAGGCCTCCTACGAGCAGTACTTC
TRBJ2-3,TRBV9,TRBD1,once,CASSLRTGGMADTQYF,TGTGCCAGCAGCCTCCGGACAGGGGGGATGGCAGATACGCAGTATTTT
TRBJ2-7,TRBV27,TRBD2,.,CASSFVGGSYEQYF,TGTGCCAGCAGTTTCGTGGGGGGGTCCTACGAGCAGTACTTC
TRBJ1-2,TRBV6-1,.,.,CASRPGLNYGYTF,TGTGCCAGCAGACCCGGACTGAACTATGGCTACACCTTC
TRBJ1-1,TRBV29-1,.,.,CSVDQGYITEAFF,TGCAGCGTTGATCAGGGTTACATCACTGAAGCTTTCTTT
TRBJ1-5,TRBV5-6,TRBD1,once,CASSPTGTLRYQPQHF,TGTGCCAGCAGCCCGACAGGGACGTTAAGGTATCAGCCCCAGCATTTT
TRBJ1-1,TRBV28,.,.,CASSPPGERNEAFF,TGTGCCAGCAGTCCCCCGGGGGAACGAAATGAAGCTTTCTTT
TRBJ1-1,TRBV6-5,.,.,CASSFEGSPRAFF,TGTGCCAGCAGTTTTGAGGGAAGTCCTAGGGCTTTCTTT